Each of the 8 T cell receptor beta chains below was sequenced from the same sample in a study of blood T cell repertoires in COVID-19. The repertoire was sequenced with immunoSEQ multiplex PCR; TCRdb's copy has only in-frame clones and lacks some. The table lists some 100,000 clones, approximately 86% of them singletons, with 10% to 13% in the top ten. Sample: peripheral blood. These receptors came from a man in his fifties or sixties with acute or convalescent COVID-19.

This clone was seen a handful of times. This chain uses TRBV7-2 with TRBJ1-3, with 8 bases lining up with TRBD1. The V gene's germline CDR1 is SGHTA and CDR2 FQGNSA. After removal of 5 bases from V and 2 bases from J, the junction contained 5 bases not matched to a gene. This CDR3 contains 15 residues. As DNA, the CDR3 is TGTGCCAGCAGCCTTGACAGGGGCCCTGGAAACACCATATATTTT. It specifies CASSLDRGPGNTIYF.

The chain joins TRBV14 to TRBJ2-1, with 7 bases identical to TRBD1. CDR3 size: 15 residues. CDR1 and CDR2 (germline): SGHDN, FVKESK. Losses at the gene ends were 4 bases for V and 2 bases for J; bases not matched to a gene: 5. CDR3 nucleotide sequence: TGTGCCAGCAGCCCGACAGGGTGGGCCTACAATGAGCAGTTCTTC. The encoded protein is CASSPTGWAYNEQFF. The full variable domain, completed using reference TRBV14 and TRBJ2-1, is EAGVTQFPSHSVIEKGQTVTLRCDPISGHDNLYWYRRVMGKEIKFLLHFVKESKQDESGMPNNRFLAERTGGTYSTLKVQPAELEDSGVYFCASSPTGWAYNEQFFGPGTRLTVL.

The V call is TRBV18, the J call TRBJ2-1; D gene uncertain. CDR1 and CDR2 from the germline V gene are KGHSH and LQKENI. V gave up 0 bases and J gave up 10 bases, with 16 bases separating them. This CDR3 is 15 amino acids long. The CDR3 DNA reads as TGTGCCAGCTCACCACCCGCGGCAGCTCTGGTGGAGCAGTTCTTC. This gives the protein CASSPPAAALVEQFF. Based on the CDR3 plus reference TRBV18 and TRBJ2-1, the full variable domain is NAGVMQNPRHLVRRRGQEARLRCSPMKGHSHVYWYRQLPEEGLKFMVYLQKENIIDESGMPKERFSAEFPKEGPSILRIQQVVRGDSAAYFCASSPPAAALVEQFFGPGTRLTVL.

The chain combines TRBV5-1 with TRBJ1-2; 9 bases fit TRBD1. Germline lookup yields CDR1 SGHRS and CDR2 YFSETQ. The CDR3 is made up of 15 amino acids. Germline trimming cut 0 bases from V and 7 bases from J; bases unmatched to any gene: 7. The CDR3 DNA is TGCGCCAGCAGCTTGGACCCGGACAGGGGACGTGGCTACACCTTC. It translates to CASSLDPDRGRGYTF.

The J gene is TRBJ2-7, the V gene TRBV29-1, with D possibly matching TRBD2 (5 bases). The V gene's germline CDR1 is SQVTM and CDR2 ANQGSEA. This CDR3 spans 12 amino acids. The germline V and J ends were trimmed by 1 base and 6 bases, with 10 bases remaining between them. This chain's CDR3 is CSVEGEGSEQYF. CDR3 bases: TGCAGCGTTGAAGGAGAGGGCAGCGAGCAGTACTTC.

The V call is TRBV19, the J call TRBJ1-1; no definite D call. The CDR3 loop spans 15 amino acids. The germline CDR1 and CDR2 sequences are LNHDA and SQIVND (reference sequence). The ends were cut back, 7 bases at V and 0 bases at J, with 15 bases in the middle. The chain's CDR3 is CASMSVAGLNTEAFF. The CDR3 region has the DNA TGTGCCAGTATGTCGGTGGCAGGATTGAACACTGAAGCTTTCTTT.

V gene TRBV9 combines with J gene TRBJ2-1, with 10 bases aligning to TRBD2. The V gene's germline CDR1 is SGDLS and CDR2 YYNGEE. V was clipped by 3 bases and J by 2 bases; unmatched bases: 2. The CDR3 has 15 residues. For the CDR3, the DNA is TGTGCCAGCAGCGGGACTAGCGGAGCCTACAATGAGCAGTTCTTC. Its translation: CASSGTSGAYNEQFF.

The chain has TRBV14 and TRBJ1-1; perhaps TRBD1 as D (6 bases). CDR1 and CDR2 from the germline V gene are SGHDN and FVKESK. This CDR3 has 15 amino acids. Trimming took 6 bases from V and 1 from J, leaving 15 bases between them. CDR3 residues: CASRSGGYRNTEAFF. The CDR3 DNA reads TGTGCCAGCAGGTCTGGGGGCTATAGGAACACTGAAGCTTTCTTT.